Included here is one TCR beta chain sequence, with context. In its sample, this clone was seen once. It has no known antigen specificity. No base qualities exist here, and no much larger clone lies one base off it. CD8 naive samples were obtained by positive selection for CCR7 among CD45RO-negative cells, yielding a CD45RA+CCR7+ population from which TemRA cells were excluded. The donors were healthy, HIV-negative adults who had no recently reported acute infections or vaccinations. Only Caucasian adults living in Nashville, Tennessee, USA were represented among the donors. After blood collection by leukapheresis, PBMCs were isolated using Ficoll-Histopaque density gradient centrifugation and then cryopreserved in the vapor phase of liquid nitrogen. Analytical flow cytometry was used to check the purity and quantity of each magnetically sorted T cell population. From each sorted fraction, genomic DNA was isolated and quantified by UV absorbance on a Nanodrop 2000c.

This specimen comes from a study of shared clonotypes between healthy human individuals (dated by TCRdb to the early 2020s). Background for the entire study: A few men and a couple of women, aged 18 to 49 years, made up the cohort. For each donor, CD4 naive and CD4 memory were each run on three plates, CD8 naive on two plates, and CD8 memory on one plate. The study deeply sequenced blood TCR repertoires of about 5 healthy adults to estimate repertoire size and the extent of clonotype sharing between individuals. To increase sequencing depth and limit assay-specific biases, TCR repertoire library preparation and sequencing were carried out by different laboratories using diverse techniques. Each donor's leukapheresis produced roughly between about 0.9 and 9.5 billion PBMCs.

General study outcomes and caveats: Compared with non-shared clonotypes, clonotypes shared by all four sorted-subset donors had higher generation probabilities. Larger estimated clonotype richness was generally found for naive subsets than for memory subsets. Across a few donors, around 5% of naive CD4, 3% to 3.5% of naive CD8, 2.3% of memory CD4, and over 0.35% of memory CD8 clonotypes were shared. Sampling was limited to blood, and TCR repertoires in tissue likely differ from TCR repertoires in blood. Incomplete sequencing was indicated by rarefaction of sorted-subset datasets, despite the large sequencing depth. The small number of donors limited the genetic and exposure-history diversity represented. Pairwise subsampling led to the expectation that sequencing depth would affect the degree of clonotype sharing among donors.

TCR CDR3 regions were amplified from genomic DNA by multiplex PCR using the deep immunoSEQ assay. Extracted genomic DNA from each cell subset was spread evenly across all wells of several immunoSEQ 96-well plates, with each plate serving as a replicate. For sorted subsets, each replicate PCR was loaded with roughly 0.2 ug genomic DNA, equivalent to 25,000 to 30,000 T cell genomes. Purified libraries were measured with a Qubit 3.0 fluorometer, size-checked on a Bioanalyzer 2100, and measured again with the KAPA Library Quantification kit. Every immunoSEQ 96-well plate was sequenced on a separate single-read 150-cycle Illumina NextSeq 550 flow cell. Processing in the source paper ran as follows. Because only junctional sequences without quality scores were contained in the immunoSEQ output, filtering matching that applied to full-length reads could not be performed. To assign V/J genes and CDR3, sequences were annotated using PyIR, a Python wrapper for IgBLAST v1.9, with IMGT germline references. Reads with weak V/J assignments (E-value above 1e-6), missing CDR3, stop codons, out-of-frame junctions, or ambiguous translated residues were removed. V3J clonotypes were defined as sequences sharing the same inferred V gene, J gene, and CDR3 amino acid sequence. To compute the percentage overlap between repertoires, the number of shared unique clonotypes was divided by the size of the smaller repertoire. Repertoire richness was assessed with RTK rarefaction, the Chao1 estimator, and Recon v2.1 estimates of unobserved clonotypes. Generation probabilities were computed with OLGA for all TCRbeta clonotypes obtained by the gDNA method from a few donors. Entries here come from immuneACCESS through TCRdb and include only in-frame sequences with V and J called. Some clones fail to appear in such tables; in the studies checked, an unresolved V gene covers under half of the shortfall, and the cause of the remainder is unknown. Clonal size and the V and J genes are those of that table, whereas D and trimming came from the DNA. The sample table records around 1.9 million clones; 93% of these occur just once. The leading ten clones occupy roughly 1.7% of the sample.

The CDR3 numbers 19 residues from cysteine through phenylalanine. Left in the record is the CDR3 DNA by itself, 57 bases read in frame from the first base. Via the germline V gene (reference sequence), CDR1 is SEHNR and CDR2 FQNEAQ. For this chain, trimming is 5 bases at the V end and 2 bases at the J end, and the number of junction bases without a gene match is 10. The sequence was obtained from a man aged 18 to 30 in good health. Some clones in this sample may be carry-over from other donors' samples. Sequenced sample: naive CD8+ T cells from PBMCs. The sample's cell subset or site label, in plain terms: CD45RA+CCR7+. The V gene is TRBV7-9 and the J gene is TRBJ2-6; TRBD1 agrees with 12 junctional bases. The CDR3 sequence is CASSHITGQGAAGANVLTF. The nucleotides read TGTGCCAGCAGCCACATTACGGGACAGGGGGCTGCTGGGGCCAACGTCCTGACTTTC.